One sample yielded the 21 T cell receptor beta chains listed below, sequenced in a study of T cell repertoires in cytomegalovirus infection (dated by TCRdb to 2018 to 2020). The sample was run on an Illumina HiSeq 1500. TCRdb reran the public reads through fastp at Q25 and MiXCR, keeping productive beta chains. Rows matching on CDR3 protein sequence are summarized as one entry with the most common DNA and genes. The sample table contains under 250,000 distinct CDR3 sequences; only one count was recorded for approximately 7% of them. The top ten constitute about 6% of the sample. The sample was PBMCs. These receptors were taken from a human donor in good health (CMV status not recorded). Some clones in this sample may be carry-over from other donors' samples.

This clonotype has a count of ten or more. For the CDR3, the DNA is TGTGCCAGCAGTCTACTGCTCGCGGGACAGGGGGCTTATGAGCAGTTCTTC. It yields the protein CASSLLLAGQGAYEQFF. This chain links TRBV28 with TRBJ2-1, with 12 positions matching TRBD1. Germline lookup yields CDR1 MDHEN and CDR2 SYDVKM. J gave up 8 bases and V 5 bases, and 13 bases lay outside the gene matches. CDR3 size: 17 residues.

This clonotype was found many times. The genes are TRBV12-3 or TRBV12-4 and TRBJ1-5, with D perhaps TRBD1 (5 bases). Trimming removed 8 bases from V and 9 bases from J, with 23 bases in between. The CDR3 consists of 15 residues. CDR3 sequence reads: CASQEGRAVSGPQHF. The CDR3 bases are TGTGCCAGCCAGGAGGGCAGGGCCGTTTCCGGGCCCCAGCATTTT.

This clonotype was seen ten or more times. The DNA of the CDR3 is TGTGCCAGTAACTCCGTGGACAGGGCGAACACTGAAGCTTTCTTT. Amino acid sequence: CASNSVDRANTEAFF. This chain uses TRBV19 with TRBJ1-1, with 8 bases lining up with TRBD1. Trimming removed 7 bases from V and 1 base from J; junction bases left unmatched: 8. Germline V gene data show CDR1 as LNHDA and CDR2 as SQIVND (reference sequence). The CDR3 contains 15 residues. Full variable domain (rest looked up from reference TRBV19 and TRBJ1-1): DGGITQSPKYLFRKEGQNVTLSCEQNLNHDAMYWYRQDPGQGLRLIYYSQIVNDFQKGDIAEGYSVSREKKESFPLTVTSAQKNPTAFYLCASNSVDRANTEAFFGQGTRLTVV.

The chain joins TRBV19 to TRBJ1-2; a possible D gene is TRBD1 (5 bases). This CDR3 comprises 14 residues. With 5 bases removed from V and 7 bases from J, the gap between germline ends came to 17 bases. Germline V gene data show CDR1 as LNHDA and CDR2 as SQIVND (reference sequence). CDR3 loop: CASSEPGIRGGYTF. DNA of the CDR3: TGTGCCAGTAGTGAACCAGGGATTCGGGGTGGCTACACCTTC.

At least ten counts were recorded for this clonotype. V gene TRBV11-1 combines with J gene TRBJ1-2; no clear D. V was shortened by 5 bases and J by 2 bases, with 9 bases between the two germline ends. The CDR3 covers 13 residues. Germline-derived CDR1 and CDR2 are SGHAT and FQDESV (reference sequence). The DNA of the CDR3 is TGTGCCAGCAGCCTTACAGAGAACTATGGCTACACCTTC. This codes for CASSLTENYGYTF.

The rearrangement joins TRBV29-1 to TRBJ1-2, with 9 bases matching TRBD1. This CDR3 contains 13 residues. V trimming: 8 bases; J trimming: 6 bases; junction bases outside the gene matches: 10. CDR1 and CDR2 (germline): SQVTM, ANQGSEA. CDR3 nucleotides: TGCAGCACTCCGGGACAGGGCGTGCATGGCTACACCTTC. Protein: CSTPGQGVHGYTF.

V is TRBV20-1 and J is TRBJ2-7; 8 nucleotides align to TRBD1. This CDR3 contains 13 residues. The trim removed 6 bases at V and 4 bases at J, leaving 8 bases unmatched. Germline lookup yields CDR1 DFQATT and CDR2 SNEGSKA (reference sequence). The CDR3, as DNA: TGCAGTGCACCGGGACAGGCCTTTTACGAGCAGTACTTC. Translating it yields CSAPGQAFYEQYF.

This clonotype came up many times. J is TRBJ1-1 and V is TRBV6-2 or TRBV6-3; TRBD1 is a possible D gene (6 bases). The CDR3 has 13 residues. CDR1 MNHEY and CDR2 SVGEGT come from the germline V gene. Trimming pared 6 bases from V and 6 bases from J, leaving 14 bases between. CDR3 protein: CASRDSAGPEAFF. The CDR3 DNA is TGTGCCAGCAGGGACAGTGCAGGCCCTGAAGCTTTCTTT.

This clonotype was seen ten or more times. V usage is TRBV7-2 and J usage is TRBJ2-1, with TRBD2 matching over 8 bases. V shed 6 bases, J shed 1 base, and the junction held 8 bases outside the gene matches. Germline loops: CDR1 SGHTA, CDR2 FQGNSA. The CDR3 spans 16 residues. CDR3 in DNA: TGTGCCAGCAGGTACCTCGGGGGGGCATCCTACAATGAGCAGTTCTTC. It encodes CASRYLGGASYNEQFF. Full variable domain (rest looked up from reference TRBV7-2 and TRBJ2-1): GAGVSQSPSNKVTEKGKDVELRCDPISGHTALYWYRQSLGQGLEFLIYFQGNSAPDKSGLPSDRFSAERTGGSVSTLTIQRTQQEDSAVYLCASRYLGGASYNEQFFGPGTRLTVL.

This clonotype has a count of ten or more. CDR3 DNA: TGTGCCAGCAGCTTAAAAAGTGAAGCTTTCTTT. Protein product: CASSLKSEAFF. The chain links TRBV11-2 to TRBJ1-1, with D uncertain. There are 11 residues in the CDR3. Between the trimmed V and J ends, which lost 2 bases and 7 bases, there was a span of 5 bases. The germline gives CDR1 SGHAT, CDR2 FQNNGV.

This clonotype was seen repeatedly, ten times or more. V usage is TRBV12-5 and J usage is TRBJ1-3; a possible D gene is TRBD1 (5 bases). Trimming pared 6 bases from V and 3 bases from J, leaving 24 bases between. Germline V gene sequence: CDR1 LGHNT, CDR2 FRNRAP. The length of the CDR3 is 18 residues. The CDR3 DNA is TGTGCTAGTGGGACCGGGACGAGGTCCCTTGGCCATGGAAACACCATATATTTT. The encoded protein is CASGTGTRSLGHGNTIYF.

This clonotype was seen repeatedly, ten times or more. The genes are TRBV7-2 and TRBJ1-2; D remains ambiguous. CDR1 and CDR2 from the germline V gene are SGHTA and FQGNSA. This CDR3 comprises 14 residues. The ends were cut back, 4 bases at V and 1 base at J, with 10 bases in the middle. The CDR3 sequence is CASSSRWDNYGYTF. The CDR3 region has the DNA TGTGCCAGCAGCTCTAGGTGGGATAACTATGGCTACACCTTC.

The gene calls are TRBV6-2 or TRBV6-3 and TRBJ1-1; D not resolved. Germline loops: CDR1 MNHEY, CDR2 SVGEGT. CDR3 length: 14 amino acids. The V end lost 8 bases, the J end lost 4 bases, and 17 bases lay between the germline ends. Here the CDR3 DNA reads TGTGCCAGCTTTGGGCAAGAAGCAGGCACTGAAGCTTTCTTT. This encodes CASFGQEAGTEAFF.

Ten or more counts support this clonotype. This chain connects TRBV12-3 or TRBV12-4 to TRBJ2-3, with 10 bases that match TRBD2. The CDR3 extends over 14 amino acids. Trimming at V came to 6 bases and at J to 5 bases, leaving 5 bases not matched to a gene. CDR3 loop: CASRLAGEEDTQYF. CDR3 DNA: TGTGCCAGCAGGCTAGCGGGGGAAGAAGATACGCAGTATTTT.

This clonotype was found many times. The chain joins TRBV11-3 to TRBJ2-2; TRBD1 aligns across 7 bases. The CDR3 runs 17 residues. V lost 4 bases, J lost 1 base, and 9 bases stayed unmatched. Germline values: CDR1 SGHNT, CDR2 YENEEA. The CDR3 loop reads CASSSPGQRLNTGELFF. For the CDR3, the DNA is TGTGCCAGCAGCTCACCGGGACAGCGATTGAACACCGGGGAGCTGTTTTTT.

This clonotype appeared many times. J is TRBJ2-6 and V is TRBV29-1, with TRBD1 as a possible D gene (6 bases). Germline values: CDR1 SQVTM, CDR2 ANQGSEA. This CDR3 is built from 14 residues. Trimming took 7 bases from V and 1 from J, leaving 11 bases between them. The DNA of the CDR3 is TGCAGCGCCAGGGGTAGTTCTGGGGCCAACGTCCTGACTTTC. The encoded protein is CSARGSSGANVLTF.

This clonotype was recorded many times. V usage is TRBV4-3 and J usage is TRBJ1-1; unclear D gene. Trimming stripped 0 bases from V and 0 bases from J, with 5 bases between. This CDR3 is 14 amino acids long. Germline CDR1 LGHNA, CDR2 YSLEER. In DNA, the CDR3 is TGCGCCAGCAGCCAAGAGGCAGTGAACACTGAAGCTTTCTTT. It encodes CASSQEAVNTEAFF.

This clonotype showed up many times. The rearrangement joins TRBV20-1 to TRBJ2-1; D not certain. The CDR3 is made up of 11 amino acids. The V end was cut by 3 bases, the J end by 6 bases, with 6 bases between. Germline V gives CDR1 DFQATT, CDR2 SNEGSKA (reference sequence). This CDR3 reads CSARGLNEQFF. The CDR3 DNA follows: TGCAGTGCTAGGGGCCTCAATGAGCAGTTCTTC.

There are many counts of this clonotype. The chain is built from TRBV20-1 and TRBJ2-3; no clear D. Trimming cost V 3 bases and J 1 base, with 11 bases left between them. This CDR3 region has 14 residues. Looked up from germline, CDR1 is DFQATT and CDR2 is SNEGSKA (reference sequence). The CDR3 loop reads CSASLNTRTDTQYF. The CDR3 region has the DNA TGCAGTGCTAGTTTAAACACCCGCACAGATACGCAGTATTTT.

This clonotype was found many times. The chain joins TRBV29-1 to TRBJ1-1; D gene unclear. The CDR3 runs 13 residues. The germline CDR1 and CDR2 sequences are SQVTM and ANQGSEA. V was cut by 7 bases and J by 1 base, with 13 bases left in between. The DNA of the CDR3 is TGCAGCGGGGTATATGCAGAGAACACTGAAGCTTTCTTT. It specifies CSGVYAENTEAFF.

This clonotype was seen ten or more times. The CDR3, as DNA: TGTGCCAGCAGCCACCAGGGGGTCGACTATGGCTACACCTTC. This codes for CASSHQGVDYGYTF. The gene calls are TRBV7-6 and TRBJ1-2; TRBD1 aligns across 7 bases. Trimming removed 5 bases from V and 3 bases from J; junction bases left unmatched: 6. The germline gives CDR1 SGHVS, CDR2 FNYEAQ. The CDR3 is made up of 14 amino acids.